What follows are 8 T cell receptor beta chains derived from one specimen sequenced in a study of blood T cell repertoires in COVID-19. Method: immunoSEQ multiplex PCR; TCRdb's copy keeps in-frame clones and lacks some. The sample has 100,000 to 150,000 clones, about 82% seen once; the top ten hold around 16%. Material: peripheral blood. The receptors were sampled from a man between 60 and 75 years old with active or convalescent COVID-19.

This chain joins TRBV28 and TRBJ1-2; tentatively, D is TRBD1 (5 bases). Per the germline V gene, CDR1 is MDHEN and CDR2 is SYDVKM. V gave up 4 bases and J gave up 3 bases, with 6 bases separating them. CDR3 length equals 12 residues. CDR3 sequence (DNA): TGTGCCAGCAGTTCAGGGTACTATGGCTACACCTTC. This codes for CASSSGYYGYTF.

The V call is TRBV28, the J call TRBJ1-2; 7 bases fit TRBD1. The germline gives CDR1 MDHEN, CDR2 SYDVKM. The CDR3 contains 13 residues. V trimming: 7 bases; J trimming: 10 bases; junction bases outside the gene matches: 12. CDR3 nucleotide sequence: TGTGCCAGCATCAACGGGGACAGACAGATCTACACCTTC. Residues: CASINGDRQIYTF.

This sequence joins TRBV19 and TRBJ1-2; D might be TRBD1 (6 bases). V was trimmed by 4 bases and J by 4 bases, leaving 13 bases between them. CDR1 is LNHDA, CDR2 SQIVND, per germline (reference sequence). The CDR3 spans 14 residues. The CDR3 sequence is CASSRTVTIYGYTF. CDR3 sequence (DNA): TGTGCCAGTAGTAGGACAGTAACCATCTATGGCTACACCTTC.

The rearrangement uses TRBV10-3 and TRBJ2-3, with 7 bases fitting TRBD2. The CDR3 totals 15 residues. The V and J ends lost 3 bases and 0 bases, in that order; junction bases with no gene match: 3. Per the germline V gene, CDR1 is ENHRY and CDR2 is SYGVKD. CDR3 in amino acids: CAISDPGLSTDTQYF. DNA for the CDR3: TGTGCCATCAGTGACCCGGGACTAAGCACAGATACGCAGTATTTT.

This sequence joins TRBV5-1 and TRBJ1-1; TRBD1 might be the D (5 bases). The germline V gene has CDR1 SGHRS and CDR2 YFSETQ. Trimming removed 4 bases from V and 2 bases from J, with 12 bases in between. This CDR3 is 14 amino acids long. CDR3 sequence reads: CASSPTVLNTEAFF. CDR3 DNA sequence: TGCGCCAGCAGCCCGACAGTGCTAAACACTGAAGCTTTCTTT.

V usage is TRBV5-6 and J usage is TRBJ2-7, with D possibly matching TRBD1 (6 bases). Germline V lookup: CDR1 SGHDT, CDR2 YYEEEE. This CDR3 has 17 residues. V dropped 5 bases and J dropped 0 bases, with 21 bases sitting between them. The CDR3 loop is CASRPPPRTDSSYEQYF. The CDR3 DNA reads TGTGCCAGCAGACCCCCCCCGCGGACGGACAGCTCCTACGAGCAGTACTTC.

V gene TRBV11-2 combines with J gene TRBJ2-3; D is perhaps TRBD1 (5 bases). The CDR3 length is 15 residues. The V gene's germline CDR1 is SGHAT and CDR2 FQNNGV. Trimming stripped 6 bases from V and 1 base from J, with 14 bases between. The CDR3 bases are TGTGCCAGCAGTTCCAACGACAGACGCACAGATACGCAGTATTTT. Amino acids: CASSSNDRRTDTQYF.

This clone was counted between two and nine times. The chain carries TRBV9 and TRBJ2-1; 8 bases map to TRBD2. The CDR3 covers 13 residues. The germline V gene has CDR1 SGDLS and CDR2 YYNGEE. The J segment lost 9 bases and the V segment lost 2 bases, leaving 4 bases of the junction unmatched. The CDR3: CASSVGLAGEQFF. The CDR3 bases are TGTGCCAGCAGCGTTGGACTAGCCGGTGAGCAGTTCTTC.